This T cell receptor (beta chain) was documented in a study of blood T cell repertoires in COVID-19. In the study overall: Sites in the United States, Italy and Spain provided acute and convalescent COVID-19 samples.

This clone has just a few counts. The CDR3 extends over 14 amino acids. Unmatched junction bases numbered 9, after V lost 8 bases and J lost 4 bases. Original handling: For nucleated cells, counts were estimated from reference gene primer amplification. Method: immunoSEQ multiplex PCR; TCRdb's copy keeps in-frame clones and lacks some. V, J and clone size reflect that table, while D and trimming were determined from the DNA. The data show a few hundred thousand clones, 80% to 90% seen once. This TCR was recovered from a woman aged 80 or older with acute or convalescent COVID-19. The sample comprised peripheral blood. The chain recombines TRBV23-1 with TRBJ1-2, with TRBD1 identical over 8 bases. TRBV23-1 is treated as an ORF (open reading frame) with a function not yet certain. The chain's CDR3 is CASPPFDRGYGYTF. CDR3 DNA: TGCGCCAGCCCCCCTTTTGACAGGGGCTATGGCTACACCTTC.